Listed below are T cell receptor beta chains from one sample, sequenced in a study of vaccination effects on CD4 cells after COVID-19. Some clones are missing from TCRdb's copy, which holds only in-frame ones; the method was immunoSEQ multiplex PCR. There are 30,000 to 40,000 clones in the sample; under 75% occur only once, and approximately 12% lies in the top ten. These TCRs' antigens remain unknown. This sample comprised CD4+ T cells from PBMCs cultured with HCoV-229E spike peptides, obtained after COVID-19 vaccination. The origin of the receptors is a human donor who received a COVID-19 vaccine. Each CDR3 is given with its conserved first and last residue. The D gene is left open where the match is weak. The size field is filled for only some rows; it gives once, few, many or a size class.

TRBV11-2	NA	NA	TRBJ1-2	TGTGCCAGCAGCTCCGGGAAAGGGGGAAAGGGCTATGGCTACACCTTC	CASSSGKGGKGYGYTF
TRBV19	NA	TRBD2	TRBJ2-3	TGTGCCAGTAGTGACCAAAGCGGGAAGATAGATACGCAGTATTTT	CASSDQSGKIDTQYF
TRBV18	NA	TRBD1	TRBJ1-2	TGTGCCAGCTCACTAGGACAGGGCTATGGCTACACCTTC	CASSLGQGYGYTF
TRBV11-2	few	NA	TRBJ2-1	TGTGCCAGCAGCTTAGATAGGGGAGCCTACAATGAGCAGTTCTTC	CASSLDRGAYNEQFF
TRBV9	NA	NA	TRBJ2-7	TGTGCCAGCAGCGCCGGGGCCTACGAGCAGTACTTC	CASSAGAYEQYF
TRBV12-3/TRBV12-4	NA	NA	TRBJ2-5	TGTGCCAGCAGTTTCCCAGGGTCAGAGACCCAGTACTTC	CASSFPGSETQYF
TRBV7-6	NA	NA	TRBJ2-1	TGTGCCAGCAGCTCCCCCCGTGGGCTAGCCGCGGGCAATGAGCAGTTCTTC	CASSSPRGLAAGNEQFF
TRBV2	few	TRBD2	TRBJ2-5	TGTGCCAGCAGTGGAACAGCGGGAGGGCTGGTAGGGCAGTACTTC	CASSGTAGGLVGQYF
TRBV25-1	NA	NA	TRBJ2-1	TGTGCCAGCAGTCCCCCAGGACACAATGAGCAGTTCTTC	CASSPPGHNEQFF
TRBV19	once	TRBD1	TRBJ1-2	TGTGCCAGTGGAACGCGGACAGGGAACCTCCTTGGGGACTATGGCTACACCTTC	CASGTRTGNLLGDYGYTF
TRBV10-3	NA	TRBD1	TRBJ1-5	TGTGCCACTCGACAGGGGGTGGGCAATCAGCCCCAGCATTTT	CATRQGVGNQPQHF
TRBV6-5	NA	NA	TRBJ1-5	TGTGCCAGCAGTCTAGGGGCAGGGCTTCAGCCCCAGCATTTT	CASSLGAGLQPQHF
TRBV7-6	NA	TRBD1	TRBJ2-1	TGTGCCAGCAGCTTAGCCGCCGGGACAGGGGTGGGTTACAATGAGCAGTTCTTC	CASSLAAGTGVGYNEQFF
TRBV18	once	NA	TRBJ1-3	TGTGCCAGCTCACCAGAAAAGGGAGTTAACTCTGGAAACACCATATATTTT	CASSPEKGVNSGNTIYF
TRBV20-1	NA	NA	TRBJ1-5	TGCAGTGCTAGTCGCGGTGGGGAGCAGCCCCAGCATTTT	CSASRGGEQPQHF
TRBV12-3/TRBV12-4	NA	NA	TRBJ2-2	TGTGCCAGCAGAATAAGGGGAACCGGGGAGCTGTTTTTT	CASRIRGTGELFF
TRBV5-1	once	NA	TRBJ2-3	TGCGCCAGCAGCTTGGTATTTGCAGATACGCAGTATTTT	CASSLVFADTQYF
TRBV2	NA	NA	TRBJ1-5	TGTGCCAGCAGTGCCAGCAGGGGAGGACAGCCCCAGCATTTT	CASSASRGGQPQHF
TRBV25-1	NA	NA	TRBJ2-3	TGTGCCAGCAGCTTGGCGGTGAGCACAGATACGCAGTATTTT	CASSLAVSTDTQYF
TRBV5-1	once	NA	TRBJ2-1	TGCGCCAGCAGCAGGACGGCGAGCTCCTACAATGAGCAGTTCTTC	CASSRTASSYNEQFF
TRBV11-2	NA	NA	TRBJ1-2	TGTGCCAGCAGCTCGGTCAAGGCGGACCACTATGGCTACACCTTC	CASSSVKADHYGYTF
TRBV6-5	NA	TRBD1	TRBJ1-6	TGTGCCAGCAGTCCGGGACAGGGGAACTCACCCCTCCACTTT	CASSPGQGNSPLHF
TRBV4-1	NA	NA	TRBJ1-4	TGCGCCAGCAGCCAAGCAATACAGGGAATGGATGAAAAACTGTTTTTT	CASSQAIQGMDEKLFF
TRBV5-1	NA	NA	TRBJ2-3	TGCGCCAGCAGCCCGGGGGGCGGAGGAAGCACAGATACGCAGTATTTT	CASSPGGGGSTDTQYF
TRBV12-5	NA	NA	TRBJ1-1	TGTGCTAGTGGTTTGAGATACGGACAGTCATTTACTGAAGCTTTCTTT	CASGLRYGQSFTEAFF
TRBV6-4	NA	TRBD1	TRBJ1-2	TGTGCCAGCAGCCACTTTTGGGACAGGAGAAACTATGGCTACACCTTC	CASSHFWDRRNYGYTF
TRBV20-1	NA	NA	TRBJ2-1	TGCAGTGCTAGTCCCCTGTCGCGCCTGAGGAAGGCTGAGCAGTTCTTC	CSASPLSRLRKAEQFF
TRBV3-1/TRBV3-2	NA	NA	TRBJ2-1	TGTGCCAGCAGCCAAAGTCCCGGTAGCTACAATGAGCAGTTCTTC	CASSQSPGSYNEQFF
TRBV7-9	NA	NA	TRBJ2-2	TGTGCCAGCAGCGGCCTTTGGGGCCGAGGCGGGGAGCTGTTTTTT	CASSGLWGRGGELFF
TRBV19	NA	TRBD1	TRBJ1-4	TGTGCCAGTAGTATAGAGGGAGGGGGCAGGAGGCTGTTTTTT	CASSIEGGGRRLFF
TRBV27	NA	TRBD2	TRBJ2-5	TGTGCCAGCAGTTCAAGGACTAGCGGGACCCAAGAGACCCAGTACTTC	CASSSRTSGTQETQYF
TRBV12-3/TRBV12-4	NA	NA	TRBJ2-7	TGTGCCAGCAGGATAGGGAATACCTACGAGCAGTACTTC	CASRIGNTYEQYF
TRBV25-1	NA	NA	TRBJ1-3	TGTGCCAGCAGCGCAGCGGGGGCTGGAAACACCATATATTTT	CASSAAGAGNTIYF
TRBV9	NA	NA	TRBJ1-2	TGTGCCAGCAGCGTAGATGGGTGGGGCTACACCTTC	CASSVDGWGYTF
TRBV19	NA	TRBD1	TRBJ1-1	TGTGCCAGTAGTATGGGGACAGTGAACACTGAAGCTTTCTTT	CASSMGTVNTEAFF
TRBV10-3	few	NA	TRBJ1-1	TGTGCCATCAGTGAGAGGGGACACATGAACACTGAAGCTTTCTTT	CAISERGHMNTEAFF
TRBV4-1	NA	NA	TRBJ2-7	TGCGCCAGCAGCCAAGATATAGGCGCAGACTACTCCTACGAGCAGTACTTC	CASSQDIGADYSYEQYF
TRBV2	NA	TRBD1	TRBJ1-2	TGTGCCAGCAAACAGGGGGCTAACTATGGCTACACCTTC	CASKQGANYGYTF
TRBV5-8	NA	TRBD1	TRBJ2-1	TGTGCCAGCATTGGACAGGGTCTTTCTCGGGGCTTCCATGAGCAGTTCTTC	CASIGQGLSRGFHEQFF
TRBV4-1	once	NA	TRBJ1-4	TGCGCCAGCAGCCAAGCGGGCCGTGCCACTAATGAAAAACTGTTTTTT	CASSQAGRATNEKLFF
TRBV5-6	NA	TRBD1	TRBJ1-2	TGTGCCAGCAGCCTTTTTCATCGACAGGGGCATTACTATGGCTACACCTTC	CASSLFHRQGHYYGYTF
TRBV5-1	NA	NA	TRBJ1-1	TGCGCCAGCAGCTGGAGGTTACACACTGAAGCTTTCTTT	CASSWRLHTEAFF
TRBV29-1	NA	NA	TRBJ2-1	TGCAGCGTTGATGGCGGCTACAATGAGCAGTTCTTC	CSVDGGYNEQFF
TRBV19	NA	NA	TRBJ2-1	TGTGCCAGTAAGTTCCAAGATTCTCGAAATGAGCAGTTCTTC	CASKFQDSRNEQFF
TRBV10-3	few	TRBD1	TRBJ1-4	TGTGCCACAAGGACAGGGGGTAATGAAAAACTGTTTTTT	CATRTGGNEKLFF
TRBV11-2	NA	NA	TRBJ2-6	TGTGCCAGCAGCATCGCAGGGGCTGGGGCCAACGTCCTGACTTTC	CASSIAGAGANVLTF